The 8 T cell receptor beta chains listed next were all sequenced from one sample in a study of beta chain features in type 1 diabetes (dated by TCRdb to the late 2010s). The library was built by means of the immunoSEQ multiplex PCR assay. The entire isolated RNA was reverse transcribed using the High Capacity cDNA Reverse Transcription Kit, and thus expressed TCRB transcripts were sequenced. As stored in TCRdb, this immuneACCESS dataset retains in-frame rearrangements with V and J assigned. A fraction of the clones does not appear; measured against another copy, unresolved V genes explain less than half of the discrepancy, and the remainder lacks a known reason. The sample table records fewer than 250,000 clones; roughly 70% of these occur just once. The ten largest make up 0.053% of the sample. Sample: naive CD4+ T cells from blood. The label giving this sample's cell subset or site can be read as: true naive CD4+ T cells. The receptors shown here come from a man under 40 in good health.

The chain couples TRBV30 to TRBJ2-1, with D perhaps TRBD2 (6 bases). CDR1 is GTSNPN, CDR2 SVGIG, per germline (reference sequence). The V end lost 1 base, the J end lost 4 bases, and 14 bases lay between the germline ends. The CDR3 is 15 residues long. The CDR3 spells CAWSADFGTYNEQFF. The CDR3, as DNA: TGTGCCTGGAGTGCAGACTTTGGGACTTACAATGAGCAGTTCTTC.

This rearrangement joins TRBV19 to TRBJ2-1, with 7 bases lining up with TRBD1. J was trimmed by 10 bases and V by 5 bases; bases with no gene match: 5. The CDR3 loop spans 12 amino acids. Per germline, CDR1 LNHDA and CDR2 SQIVND (reference sequence). CDR3 coding DNA: TGTGCCAGTAGTTCAGGGGGTTTGGAGCAGTTCTTC. It translates to CASSSGGLEQFF.

This clone has more than one count but fewer than ten. The genes are TRBV30 and TRBJ2-3; tentatively, D is TRBD2 (6 bases). Trimming removed 3 bases at V and 5 bases at J, with 18 bases between. Looked up from germline, CDR1 is GTSNPN and CDR2 is SVGIG (reference sequence). CDR3 length: 15 amino acids. CDR3 residues: CAWRGLRESQDTQYF. As DNA, the CDR3 is TGTGCCTGGAGAGGATTACGGGAGTCTCAAGATACGCAGTATTTT.

The CDR3 DNA follows: TGTGCCAGCAGCTTGGGACGGCACAATCAGCCCCAGCATTTT. Translated, it gives CASSLGRHNQPQHF. The chain carries TRBV5-6 and TRBJ1-5, with D unclear. Trimming shortened V by 0 bases and J by 3 bases, and 7 bases separated the two germline ends. CDR3 length equals 14 residues. CDR1 and CDR2 from the germline V gene are SGHDT and YYEEEE.

This clone has only one observation. The genes are TRBV30 and TRBJ1-1, with a tentative D call TRBD1 (5 bases). Germline V gene sequence: CDR1 GTSNPN, CDR2 SVGIG (reference sequence). Deletions cut 1 base from V and 0 bases from J, with 9 bases between. This CDR3 is 14 amino acids long. CDR3 residues: CAWSDNRLNTEAFF. The CDR3 region has the DNA TGTGCCTGGAGTGACAACAGGCTGAACACTGAAGCTTTCTTT.

This clone was picked up one time. The chain is built from TRBV7-9 and TRBJ1-2, with D maybe TRBD1 (5 bases). The germline gives CDR1 SEHNR, CDR2 FQNEAQ (reference sequence). Trimming took off 5 bases at V and 1 base at J, with 17 bases between the two ends. The CDR3 is 16 amino acids. The CDR3 DNA reads TGTGCCAGCAGCCCAAGCCGGGGGTCGCTTAACTATGGCTACACCTTC. As protein: CASSPSRGSLNYGYTF.

This clone was observed a handful of times. The rearrangement uses TRBV29-1 and TRBJ2-5, with D perhaps assigned TRBD1 or TRBD2 (5 bases each). V dropped 7 bases and J dropped 4 bases, with 13 bases sitting between them. Germline-derived CDR1 and CDR2 are SQVTM and ANQGSEA. The CDR3 extends over 12 amino acids. This CDR3 reads CSGEGYRETQYF. The CDR3 DNA sequence: TGCAGCGGAGAGGGGTACAGAGAGACCCAGTACTTC.

This clone was picked up a small number of times. This chain links TRBV2 with TRBJ2-3; D possibly corresponds to TRBD2 (5 bases). The CDR3 is 10 amino acids. Germline lookup yields CDR1 SNHLY and CDR2 FYNNEI. Trimming cost V 11 bases and J 6 bases, with 9 bases left between them. CDR3 DNA: TGTGCCCTATCGGGGGATACGCAGTATTTT. Protein: CALSGDTQYF.